Each of the 15 T cell receptor beta chains below was sequenced from the same sample in a study of blood T cell repertoires in COVID-19. TCRdb's table, derived via immunoSEQ multiplex PCR, lists solely in-frame clones and lacks some. The data contain over 200,000 clones, 70% to 90% of them seen just once; the ten biggest clones take up about 2.5%. Sequencing was done on a sample of peripheral blood. The receptors derive from a woman between 65 and 79 years old with active or convalescent COVID-19.

The chain is built from TRBV20-1 and TRBJ2-7; unclear D gene. This CDR3 contains 11 residues. With 3 bases removed from V and 3 bases from J, the gap between germline ends came to 6 bases. Germline CDR1 is DFQATT and CDR2 is SNEGSKA (reference sequence). In DNA form, the CDR3 reads TGCAGTGCTAGTGAGTACTACGAGCAGTACTTC. Translated, it gives CSASEYYEQYF.

This chain connects TRBV3-1 (or the pseudogene TRBV3-2) to TRBJ1-2; 8 nucleotides agree with TRBD1. The junction had 3 bases not matched to a gene; V was cut back by 1 base and J by 2 bases. The CDR3 has 15 amino acids. Germline CDR1 and CDR2: LGHDT and YNNKEL (reference sequence). CDR3 loop: CASSQGTGPNYGYTF. Here the CDR3 DNA reads TGTGCCAGCAGCCAAGGGACAGGGCCCAACTATGGCTACACCTTC.

This rearrangement joins TRBV7-2 to TRBJ2-5, with TRBD2 matching over 7 bases. The germline V gene has CDR1 SGHTA and CDR2 FQGNSA. There are 15 residues in the CDR3. The ends lost 8 bases at V and 0 bases at J; junction bases unmatched: 9. In DNA, the CDR3 is TGTGCCAGCGGACTCGTCGGGGGGTACCAAGAGACCCAGTACTTC. Its protein is CASGLVGGYQETQYF. The full variable domain, completed using reference TRBV7-2 and TRBJ2-5, is GAGVSQSPSNKVTEKGKDVELRCDPISGHTALYWYRQSLGQGLEFLIYFQGNSAPDKSGLPSDRFSAERTGGSVSTLTIQRTQQEDSAVYLCASGLVGGYQETQYFGPGTRLLVL.

CDR3 in amino acids: CASSPRNSPLHF. The DNA of the CDR3 is TGTGCCAGCAGCCCTAGGAATTCACCCCTCCACTTT. The V and J genes are TRBV3-1 (or the pseudogene TRBV3-2) and TRBJ1-6; D call uncertain. Deletions cut 4 bases from V and 7 bases from J, with 5 bases between. Looked up from germline, CDR1 is LGHDT and CDR2 is YNNKEL (reference sequence). The CDR3 loop spans 12 amino acids.

The chain uses TRBV12-3 or TRBV12-4 and TRBJ1-5; possible D gene TRBD1, 6 bases. V shed 7 bases and J shed 7 bases, with 14 bases lying between them. The CDR3 runs to 13 residues. The CDR3 nucleotides read TGTGCCAGCAACGCGGGGGCGCGGCAGCCCCAGCATTTT. Translating it yields CASNAGARQPQHF.

V usage is TRBV19 and J usage is TRBJ1-2, with D possibly TRBD1 on 5 matching bases. Germline CDR1 reads LNHDA; CDR2 reads SQIVND (reference sequence). The CDR3 consists of 14 residues. V was clipped by 7 bases and J by 4 bases, with 16 bases between them. The CDR3 sequence: CASKPRAGFYGYTF. The CDR3 DNA reads TGTGCCAGTAAACCCAGGGCCGGATTCTATGGCTACACCTTC.

The chain joins TRBV30 to TRBJ2-3; D might be TRBD2 (6 bases). Trimming stripped 2 bases from V and 5 bases from J, with 14 bases between. CDR1 is GTSNPN and CDR2 is SVGIG in the germline V gene (reference sequence). CDR3 size: 14 residues. CDR3 sequence reads: CAWSWGDGLDTQYF. The CDR3 DNA reads TGTGCCTGGAGTTGGGGGGACGGGTTAGATACGCAGTATTTT.

This chain links TRBV5-1 with TRBJ2-1; TRBD2 aligns across 9 bases. Trimming cost V 4 bases and J 3 bases; bases outside gene matches: 2. This CDR3 has 14 amino acids. Germline V lookup: CDR1 SGHRS, CDR2 YFSETQ. The chain's CDR3 is CASSPLAGYNEQFF. The CDR3 DNA sequence: TGCGCCAGCAGCCCACTAGCGGGCTACAATGAGCAGTTCTTC.

The chain joins TRBV10-3 to TRBJ2-5, with D possibly matching TRBD1 (5 bases). Trimming left V 6 bases short and J 5 bases short, with 19 bases between. Germline CDR1 is ENHRY and CDR2 is SYGVKD. The CDR3 length is 15 residues. The CDR3: CAISLGQDRVETQYF. CDR3 sequence (DNA): TGTGCCATCAGCCTGGGGCAGGACCGGGTGGAGACCCAGTACTTC.

Only one count was recorded for this clone. This sequence joins TRBV5-1 and TRBJ2-3; TRBD2 matches at 10 bases. J lost 3 bases, V lost 4 bases, and 5 bases had no gene match. The CDR3 length is 15 residues. Germline CDR1 and CDR2: SGHRS and YFSETQ. CDR3 nucleotides: TGCGCCAGCAGCCTAAGCGGGGGGGCTACAGATACGCAGTATTTT. Its protein product is CASSLSGGATDTQYF.

The chain has TRBV5-1 and TRBJ2-3; D not certain. The CDR3 covers 16 residues. Deletions cut 0 bases from V and 4 bases from J, with 15 bases between. Germline-derived CDR1 and CDR2 are SGHRS and YFSETQ. The CDR3 here is CASSLGSNMLADTQYF. CDR3 nucleotides: TGCGCCAGCAGCTTGGGGAGTAATATGCTGGCAGATACGCAGTATTTT.

V usage is TRBV6-6 and J usage is TRBJ1-5; D might be TRBD1 (6 bases). This CDR3 has 15 residues. CDR1 and CDR2 (germline): MNHNY, SVGAGI (reference sequence). Trimming cost V 2 bases and J 2 bases, with 10 bases left between them. CDR3 loop: CASSYTQGGNQPQHF. Here the CDR3 DNA reads TGTGCCAGCAGTTACACACAGGGCGGCAATCAGCCCCAGCATTTT.

V is TRBV2 and J is TRBJ1-2, with D unclear. CDR3 length: 13 residues. Trimming cost V 4 bases and J 4 bases, with 10 bases left between them. Germline lookup yields CDR1 SNHLY and CDR2 FYNNEI. CDR3 residues: CASSVGGSYGYTF. The DNA of the CDR3 is TGTGCCAGCAGTGTTGGAGGGAGCTATGGCTACACCTTC.

The genes are TRBV30 and TRBJ1-1, with 7 nucleotides matching TRBD1. Germline V gives CDR1 GTSNPN, CDR2 SVGIG (reference sequence). This CDR3 is built from 15 residues. V lost 3 bases, J lost 2 bases, and 9 bases stayed unmatched. The CDR3 region has the DNA TGTGCCTGGAGCCCTGGGGCAGGGGGTAACACTGAAGCTTTCTTT. This codes for CAWSPGAGGNTEAFF.

This clone was seen only a few times. The chain links TRBV5-1 to TRBJ2-7; 9 bases fit TRBD1. Germline V lookup: CDR1 SGHRS, CDR2 YFSETQ. V lost 6 bases, J lost 5 bases, and 6 bases stayed unmatched. This CDR3 is built from 13 residues. This CDR3 reads CASTRGQGNEQYF. The CDR3 nucleotides read TGCGCCAGCACCCGTGGACAGGGGAACGAGCAGTACTTC.